One sample yielded the 28 T cell receptor beta chains listed below, sequenced in a study of blood T cell repertoires in COVID-19. TCRdb keeps only in-frame clones here, not all; method: immunoSEQ multiplex PCR. The sample holds 300,000 to 450,000 clones, 80% to 90% seen once. The sequencing input was peripheral blood. All receptors derive from a woman aged 25-40 years with COVID-19, enrolled during active disease.

As concerns this clone: Additional DNA sequences in this sample encode the identical CDR3. The chain is built from TRBV5-6 and TRBJ2-7; 7 positions agree with TRBD2. CDR3 length: 14 residues. Trimming removed 0 bases from V and 0 bases from J; junction bases left unmatched: 0. Germline-derived CDR1 and CDR2 are SGHDT and YYEEEE. CDR3 in amino acids: CASSLGGSSYEQYF. The CDR3 DNA reads TGTGCCAGCAGCTTGGGCGGGAGCTCCTACGAGCAGTACTTC.

V and J are TRBV7-9 and TRBJ2-3, with 8 bases matching TRBD1. V shed 4 bases, J shed 7 bases, and the junction held 4 bases outside the gene matches. The germline gives CDR1 SEHNR, CDR2 FQNEAQ (reference sequence). The CDR3 is 13 residues long. The DNA of the CDR3 is TGTGCCAGCAGCTCCCGGACAGGGTATACGCAGTATTTT. This gives the protein CASSSRTGYTQYF.

This clone is a singleton in its sample. The rearrangement links TRBV5-1 to TRBJ2-7; a weak D match, TRBD2 (5 bases). This CDR3 is built from 16 residues. In germline, CDR1 is SGHRS, CDR2 YFSETQ. The V and J ends lost 0 bases and 5 bases respectively, with 18 bases between them. In DNA form, the CDR3 reads TGCGCCAGCAGCTTGGCGGCCGGGCTAGCCACCGACGAGCAGTACTTC. The encoded protein is CASSLAAGLATDEQYF.

This clone was observed a few times. Other DNA variants within this sample encode the same CDR3. V gene TRBV7-9 combines with J gene TRBJ1-3; TRBD1 matches at 10 bases. Trimming removed 3 bases from V and 7 bases from J; junction bases left unmatched: 0. The CDR3 consists of 13 residues. Germline loops: CDR1 SEHNR, CDR2 FQNEAQ (reference sequence). The CDR3 coding sequence is TGTGCCAGCAGCTTGGGACAGGGGAACACCATATATTTT. This sequence encodes CASSLGQGNTIYF.

This chain links TRBV7-2 with TRBJ2-1, with a weak D call TRBD1 (6 bases). Germline assignment: CDR1 SGHTA and CDR2 FQGNSA. This CDR3 contains 12 residues. Trimming removed 5 bases from V and 10 bases from J, with 12 bases in between. CDR3 DNA: TGTGCCAGCAGCGCCAACAGGGCCGAGCAGTTCTTC. Translation: CASSANRAEQFF. Drawing the rest from reference TRBV7-2 and TRBJ2-1, the complete variable domain is GAGVSQSPSNKVTEKGKDVELRCDPISGHTALYWYRQSLGQGLEFLIYFQGNSAPDKSGLPSDRFSAERTGGSVSTLTIQRTQQEDSAVYLCASSANRAEQFFGPGTRLTVL.

V is TRBV19 and J is TRBJ2-1, with a possible D match to TRBD2 (6 bases). From germline, CDR1 is LNHDA and CDR2 SQIVND (reference sequence). Trimming pared 5 bases from V and 9 bases from J, leaving 17 bases between. The CDR3 is 14 amino acids. CDR3 nucleotides: TGTGCCAGTAGTGGGGGACGGGACTCGGGTGAGCAGTTCTTC. Its protein is CASSGGRDSGEQFF.

The rearrangement links TRBV6-5 to TRBJ2-3, with 8 bases matching TRBD1. The length of the CDR3 is 16 residues. From germline, CDR1 is MNHEY and CDR2 SVGAGI. V trimming: 4 bases; J trimming: 11 bases; junction bases outside the gene matches: 17. CDR3 amino acids: CASSSRQGARSGKQYF. CDR3 nucleotide sequence: TGTGCCAGCAGTTCCCGCCAGGGGGCGCGGAGTGGGAAGCAGTATTTT.

The gene calls are TRBV24-1 and TRBJ2-3, with 8 bases lining up with TRBD2. The V gene end was trimmed by 4 bases and the J gene end by 0 bases; junction bases not matched to a gene: 5. CDR3 length equals 16 residues. The V gene's germline CDR1 is KGHDR and CDR2 SFDVKD. The CDR3 sequence is CATSDPGGVSTDTQYF. CDR3 DNA: TGTGCCACCAGTGACCCGGGGGGGGTGAGCACAGATACGCAGTATTTT.

The chain uses TRBV20-1 and TRBJ2-7, with D unclear. V lost 4 bases to trimming and J lost 5 bases, with 6 bases between them. Germline V CDR1 and CDR2: DFQATT, SNEGSKA (reference sequence). This CDR3 is 10 amino acids long. The CDR3 here is CSAILHEQYF. CDR3 sequence (DNA): TGCAGTGCTATACTCCACGAGCAGTACTTC.

The V and J genes are TRBV15 and TRBJ2-2, with TRBD2 as a possible D gene (6 bases). CDR3 length equals 19 residues. Germline lookup yields CDR1 LNHNV and CDR2 YYDKDF (reference sequence). V lost 1 base and J 1 base, leaving 19 bases between the germline ends. The CDR3 sequence: CATSRGGLATWGNTGELFF. DNA for the CDR3: TGTGCCACCAGCAGAGGGGGACTCGCAACCTGGGGGAACACCGGGGAGCTGTTTTTT.

The CDR3, as DNA: TGTGCCAGCAGAGAGACGACTAGCACAGATACGCAGTATTTT. Translated, it gives CASRETTSTDTQYF. The chain couples TRBV6-5 to TRBJ2-3; no clear D. The CDR3 is made up of 14 amino acids. Germline V gene sequence: CDR1 MNHEY, CDR2 SVGAGI. V gave up 6 bases and J gave up 0 bases, with 10 bases separating them.

This clone has more than one count but fewer than ten. The genes are TRBV28 and TRBJ2-7, with D possibly matching TRBD1 (5 bases). V was cut by 5 bases and J by 2 bases, with 16 bases left in between. Looked up from germline, CDR1 is MDHEN and CDR2 is SYDVKM. The CDR3 covers 15 residues. CDR3 amino acids: CASSSPGHGAYEQYF. CDR3 bases: TGTGCCAGCAGTAGTCCTGGACACGGCGCCTACGAGCAGTACTTC.

This clone was counted once. The chain recombines TRBV28 with TRBJ2-3; 9 bases line up with TRBD2. Germline-derived CDR1 and CDR2 are MDHEN and SYDVKM. CDR3 length: 16 amino acids. V trimming: 4 bases; J trimming: 2 bases; junction bases outside the gene matches: 7. The CDR3 DNA reads TGTGCCAGCAGTTCTCCAGCGGGGGGTTCCACAGATACGCAGTATTTT. Its protein is CASSSPAGGSTDTQYF.

The CDR3 bases are TGTGCCAGCAGTTTGGCAGGGGGCGAGGAAAAACTGTTTTTT. Translated: CASSLAGGEEKLFF. The gene calls are TRBV27 and TRBJ1-4; TRBD1 matches at 8 bases. CDR1 and CDR2 from the germline V gene are MNHEY and SMNVEV (reference sequence). Unmatched junction bases numbered 5, after V lost 3 bases and J lost 8 bases. The CDR3 length is 14 residues.

The rearrangement joins TRBV2 to TRBJ2-5; 8 nucleotides match TRBD2. CDR1 is SNHLY and CDR2 is FYNNEI in the germline V gene. V lost 8 bases and J lost 5; bases outside the gene matches: 7. The CDR3 has 13 residues. CDR3 nucleotide sequence: TGTGCCAGCGGCCGGGGGGGCGTGGAGACCCAGTACTTC. Translation: CASGRGGVETQYF. The whole variable domain, remainder taken from reference TRBV2 and TRBJ2-5, is EPEVTQTPSHQVTQMGQEVILRCVPISNHLYFYWYRQILGQKVEFLVSFYNNEISEKSEIFDDQFSVERPDGSNFTLKIRSTKLEDSAMYFCASGRGGVETQYFGPGTRLLVL.

This chain's CDR3 is CASSEQGPDTQYF. CDR3 nucleotides: TGCGCCAGCAGTGAACAGGGGCCCGATACGCAGTATTTT. The V gene is TRBV10-2, the J gene TRBJ2-3; 7 bases are shared with TRBD1. This CDR3 has 13 amino acids. J gave up 6 bases and V 3 bases, and 3 bases lay outside the gene matches. Per the germline V gene, CDR1 is WSHSY and CDR2 is SAAADI.

V is TRBV5-1 and J is TRBJ2-5; D might be TRBD2 (5 bases). Germline values: CDR1 SGHRS, CDR2 YFSETQ. The CDR3 spans 12 residues. V lost 2 bases and J 9 bases, leaving 11 bases between the germline ends. CDR3 residues: CASSFGGRAQYF. DNA of the CDR3: TGCGCCAGCAGCTTCGGAGGCCGGGCCCAGTACTTC.

This sequence joins TRBV7-2 and TRBJ2-1; TRBD2 matches at 12 bases. V dropped 4 bases and J dropped 4; count of bases not matched to a gene: 5. Germline CDR1 reads SGHTA; CDR2 reads FQGNSA. This CDR3 has 16 amino acids. The CDR3 DNA is TGTGCCAGCAGCTCGCGACTAGCGGGAGCTTACAATGAGCAGTTCTTC. Protein: CASSSRLAGAYNEQFF. Full variable domain (rest looked up from reference TRBV7-2 and TRBJ2-1): GAGVSQSPSNKVTEKGKDVELRCDPISGHTALYWYRQSLGQGLEFLIYFQGNSAPDKSGLPSDRFSAERTGGSVSTLTIQRTQQEDSAVYLCASSSRLAGAYNEQFFGPGTRLTVL.

The rearrangement uses TRBV30 and TRBJ1-2; D is perhaps TRBD1 (6 bases). The CDR3 totals 11 residues. V dropped 3 bases and J dropped 8 bases, with 10 bases sitting between them. Germline V gene sequence: CDR1 GTSNPN, CDR2 SVGIG (reference sequence). The CDR3 here is CAWSTGSGYTF. The CDR3 DNA is TGTGCCTGGAGCACAGGGTCCGGCTACACCTTC.

The chain combines TRBV19 with TRBJ2-5; 7 nucleotides agree with TRBD1. The CDR3 loop spans 14 amino acids. V lost 5 bases, J lost 2 bases, and 5 bases stayed unmatched. CDR1 and CDR2 (germline): LNHDA, SQIVND (reference sequence). CDR3 bases: TGTGCCAGTAGTCCCGGGACAGCACAAGAGACCCAGTACTTC. Amino acid sequence: CASSPGTAQETQYF.

The genes are TRBV27 and TRBJ1-2; D not resolved. Between the trimmed V and J ends, which lost 3 bases and 8 bases, there was a span of 19 bases. Germline CDR1 reads MNHEY; CDR2 reads SMNVEV (reference sequence). The CDR3 covers 15 residues. For the CDR3, the DNA is TGTGCCAGCAGTTTTGGTCCGGCCGGGTCCTCCGGCTACACCTTC. Translated: CASSFGPAGSSGYTF.

This clone was picked up one time. V is TRBV7-6 and J is TRBJ2-7, with TRBD1 identical over 9 bases. J gave up 3 bases and V 1 base, and 10 bases lay outside the gene matches. Germline V CDR1 and CDR2: SGHVS, FNYEAQ. This CDR3 comprises 17 residues. CDR3 loop: CASSLVDRGLLGYEQYF. As DNA, the CDR3 is TGTGCCAGCAGCTTAGTGGACAGGGGCCTTTTGGGCTACGAGCAGTACTTC. The full variable domain, rest sourced from reference TRBV7-6 and TRBJ2-7, is GAGVSQSPRYKVTKRGQDVALRCDPISGHVSLYWYRQALGQGPEFLTYFNYEAQQDKSGLPNDRFSAERPEGSISTLTIQRTEQRDSAMYRCASSLVDRGLLGYEQYFGPGTRLTVT.

Remarks on this clone: A read error may produce the germline difference seen at one junction end. V and J are TRBV4-3 and TRBJ2-4; 11 nucleotides align to TRBD2. Germline lookup yields CDR1 LGHNA and CDR2 YSLEER. The CDR3 has 14 residues. This CDR3 is CASSHRGSGLAEIF. CDR3 bases: TGCGCCAGCAGCCATCGGGGTTCGGGACTAGCGGAGATATTC.

This sequence joins TRBV28 and TRBJ2-5; 10 bases match TRBD1. After removal of 6 bases from V and 1 base from J, the junction contained 5 bases not matched to a gene. CDR1 and CDR2 from the germline V gene are MDHEN and SYDVKM. This CDR3 contains 15 residues. The CDR3 spells CASRQTGGPQETQYF. The CDR3 coding sequence is TGTGCCAGCAGGCAGACAGGGGGCCCCCAAGAGACCCAGTACTTC.

In this sample, this clone turned up once. As DNA, the CDR3 is TGTGCCAGCAATAAGGGACTAGCGACATTAGATACGCAGTATTTT. Residues: CASNKGLATLDTQYF. The chain couples TRBV2 to TRBJ2-3; 10 bases line up with TRBD2. The CDR3 totals 15 residues. V was pared by 7 bases and J by 5 bases, with 9 bases of the junction left unmatched. CDR1 SNHLY and CDR2 FYNNEI come from the germline V gene.

The chain has TRBV12-3 or TRBV12-4 and TRBJ1-2; tentative D call: TRBD1 (5 bases). CDR3 length: 13 residues. With 2 bases removed from V and 6 bases from J, the gap between germline ends came to 10 bases. As DNA, the CDR3 is TGTGCCAGCAGTTTACCGGGGGTCGATGGCTACACCTTC. This encodes CASSLPGVDGYTF.

This rearrangement joins TRBV4-3 to TRBJ1-2; weak D call: TRBD1 (5 bases). CDR1 LGHNA and CDR2 YSLEER come from the germline V gene. Trimming cost V 4 bases and J 6 bases, with 18 bases left between them. The CDR3 has 15 amino acids. The CDR3 nucleotides are TGCGCCAGCAGCCCCGGTGGGGGGGGAGTGGATGGCTACACCTTC. This encodes CASSPGGGGVDGYTF.

The chain has TRBV21-1 and TRBJ2-2; the table gives TRBD1 as D, unverified against the DNA. TRBV21-1 is termed a pseudogene. This CDR3 contains 15 residues. The CDR3 here is CASSKGQGAVGELFF. The CDR3 region has the DNA TGTGCCAGCAGCAAAGGCCAAGGGGCAGTCGGGGAGCTGTTTTTT.